This TCR beta chain appears in the sequencing data of a study of blood T cell repertoires in COVID-19. Background on the study: Italy, Spain and the United States were the sources of the convalescent and acute COVID-19 samples.

Clones were sequenced by immunoSEQ multiplex PCR, and TCRdb holds only the in-frame ones, with some missing. Of over 20,000 clones listed, 80% to 90% were seen once; the top ten hold 6%. This sequence was found in a human donor in a cohort sampled during active COVID-19. Sequencing input: peripheral blood.

DNA for the CDR3: TGTGCCAGCAGCCTAAGGACTAGCGGGGTTTTTAATGAGCAGTTCTTC. This codes for CASSLRTSGVFNEQFF. The chain joins TRBV7-9 to TRBJ2-1; 12 bases line up with TRBD2. J was trimmed by 7 bases and V by 5 bases; bases with no gene match: 9. CDR1 and CDR2 (germline): SEHNR, FQNEAQ (reference sequence). This CDR3 is built from 16 residues. The full variable domain, rest sourced from reference TRBV7-9 and TRBJ2-1, is DTGVSQNPRHKITKRGQNVTFRCDPISEHNRLYWYRQTLGQGPEFLTYFQNEAQLEKSRLLSDRFSAERPKGSFSTLEIQRTEQGDSAMYLCASSLRTSGVFNEQFFGPGTRLTVL.